This T cell receptor (beta chain) was obtained from a study of technical replicates of blood from a handful of donors. CDR1 is MNHNY and CDR2 is SVGAGI in the germline V gene (reference sequence). The CDR3 covers 15 residues. V lost 2 bases and J lost 1, with 11 bases in between. The method was immunoSEQ multiplex PCR; TCRdb's version includes in-frame clones alone and lacks a portion of them. Of some 87,000 clones listed, about 96% were seen once; the top ten hold approximately 0.3%. The clonotype was recovered from a human donor in good health. The genes are TRBV6-6 and TRBJ1-1, with D possibly matching TRBD1 (6 bases). The sequencing input was T cells isolated from PBMCs. The CDR3 sequence: CASSYRGIGNTEAFF. The CDR3 DNA reads as TGTGCCAGCAGTTACAGGGGGATCGGGAACACTGAAGCTTTCTTT.